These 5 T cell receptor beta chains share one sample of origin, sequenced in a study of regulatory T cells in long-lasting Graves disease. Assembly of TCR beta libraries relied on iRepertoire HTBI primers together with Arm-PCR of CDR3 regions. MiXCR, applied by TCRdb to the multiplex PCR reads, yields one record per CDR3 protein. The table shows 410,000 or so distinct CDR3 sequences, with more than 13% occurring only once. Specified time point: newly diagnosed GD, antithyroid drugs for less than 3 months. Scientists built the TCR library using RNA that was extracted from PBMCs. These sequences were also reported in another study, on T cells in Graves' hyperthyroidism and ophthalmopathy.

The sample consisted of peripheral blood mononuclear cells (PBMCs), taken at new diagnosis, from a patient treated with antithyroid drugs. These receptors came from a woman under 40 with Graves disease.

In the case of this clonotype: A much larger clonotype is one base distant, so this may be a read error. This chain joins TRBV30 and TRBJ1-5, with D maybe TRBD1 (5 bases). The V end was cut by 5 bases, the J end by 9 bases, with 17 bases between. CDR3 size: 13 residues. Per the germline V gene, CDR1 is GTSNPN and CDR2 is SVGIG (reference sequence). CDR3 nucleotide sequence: TGTGCCTGGCGCCCGACTGGGGACGGGCCCCAGCATTTT. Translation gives CAWRPTGDGPQHF.

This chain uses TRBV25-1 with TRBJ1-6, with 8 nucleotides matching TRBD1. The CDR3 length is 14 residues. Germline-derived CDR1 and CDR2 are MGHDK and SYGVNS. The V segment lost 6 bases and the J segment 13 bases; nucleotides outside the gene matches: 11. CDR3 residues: CASSKTGEFTPLHF. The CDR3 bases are TGTGCCAGCAGCAAGACAGGGGAATTCACCCCCCTCCACTTT.

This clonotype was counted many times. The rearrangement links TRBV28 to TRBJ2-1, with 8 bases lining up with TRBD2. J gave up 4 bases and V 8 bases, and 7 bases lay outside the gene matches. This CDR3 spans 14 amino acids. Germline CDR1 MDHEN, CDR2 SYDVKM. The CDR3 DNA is TGTGCCAGCGGGCGGGAGGTAAGGTACAATGAGCAGTTCTTC. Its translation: CASGREVRYNEQFF.

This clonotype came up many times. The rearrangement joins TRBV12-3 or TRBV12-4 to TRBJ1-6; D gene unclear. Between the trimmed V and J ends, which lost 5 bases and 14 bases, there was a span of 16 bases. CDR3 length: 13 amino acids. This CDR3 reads CASSPGRGSTLHF. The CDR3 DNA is TGTGCCAGCAGTCCCGGTCGGGGTTCGACCCTCCACTTT.

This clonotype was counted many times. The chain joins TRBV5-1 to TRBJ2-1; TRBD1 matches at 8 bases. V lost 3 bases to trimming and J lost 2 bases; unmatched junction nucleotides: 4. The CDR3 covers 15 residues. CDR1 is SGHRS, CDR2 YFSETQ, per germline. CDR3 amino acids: CASSSTGVTYNEQFF. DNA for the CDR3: TGCGCCAGCAGCTCGACAGGGGTCACCTACAATGAGCAGTTCTTC.